Below, 18 T cell receptor beta chains from the same sample are listed, as sequenced in a study of cytomegalovirus exposure and HLA in healthy donors. This PCR relied on a set of 60 Vbeta primers and 13 Jbeta primers. The protocol was immunoSEQ multiplex PCR, while the TCRdb copy is restricted to in-frame clones and leaves out a portion. In the table there are 120,000 to 150,000 clones, approximately 78% of which are singletons. The sample taken for sequencing was PBMCs. All receptors derive from a man between 40 and 49 years old in good health and CMV-seropositive.

This clone was detected only a few times. The chain links TRBV29-1 to TRBJ1-1, with D hard to call. This CDR3 has 12 residues. Germline CDR1 and CDR2: SQVTM and ANQGSEA. V was shortened by 6 bases and J by 4 bases, with 12 bases between the two germline ends. CDR3 nucleotides: TGCAGCGTCCGGAGTTTGGGCACTGAAGCTTTCTTT. Protein product: CSVRSLGTEAFF.

This chain uses TRBV19 with TRBJ1-5; 7 bases match TRBD1. V trimming: 0 bases; J trimming: 4 bases; junction bases outside the gene matches: 3. This CDR3 region has 15 residues. Germline CDR1 and CDR2: LNHDA and SQIVND (reference sequence). For the CDR3, the DNA is TGTGCCAGTAGTATAGAGGGGGACAGTAATCAGCCCCAGCATTTT. It codes for CASSIEGDSNQPQHF.

A remark on this clone: The junction departs from the called germline gene at one end, perhaps through a read error. J is TRBJ2-7 and V is TRBV5-4, with TRBD2 matching 15 bases. Germline V gene data show CDR1 as SGHNT and CDR2 as YYREEE (reference sequence). This CDR3 spans 15 amino acids. DNA for the CDR3: TGTGCCAGCAGCCCGGGCGGACTAGCGGGAGGGCCGGGCGTCTTC. Translation gives CASSPGGLAGGPGVF.

The chain joins TRBV7-8 to TRBJ2-2, with 12 bases lining up with TRBD2. Germline V gene sequence: CDR1 SGHVS, CDR2 FQNEAQ. The CDR3 spans 19 residues. V was pared by 2 bases and J by 7 bases, with 14 bases of the junction left unmatched. This chain's CDR3 is CASSLRGLLAGGFGGELFF. CDR3 DNA sequence: TGTGCCAGCAGCTTAAGGGGCTTACTAGCGGGAGGATTCGGCGGGGAGCTGTTTTTT.

The chain uses TRBV9 and TRBJ2-6; D is unclear. Deletions cut 6 bases from V and 0 bases from J, with 10 bases between. The CDR3 length is 15 residues. CDR1 is SGDLS and CDR2 is YYNGEE in the germline V gene. The CDR3 here is CASKDTNSGANVLTF. The CDR3 DNA reads TGTGCCAGCAAAGACACCAACTCTGGGGCCAACGTCCTGACTTTC.

This chain uses TRBV4-1 with TRBJ2-2; 11 bases map to TRBD2. Trimming cost V 1 base and J 6 bases; bases outside gene matches: 19. CDR3 length: 21 amino acids. Germline CDR1 and CDR2: MGHRA and YSYEKL. The CDR3 nucleotides are TGCGCCAGCAGCCAAGGGGCGGGTCGTGGTAGCGGGAGGGCCGGGCCCGGGGAGCTGTTTTTT. Protein sequence: CASSQGAGRGSGRAGPGELFF.

The V call is TRBV30, the J call TRBJ1-6, with D possibly being TRBD1 (5 bases). V lost 4 bases to trimming and J lost 10 bases, with 17 bases between them. CDR3 length: 14 residues. Germline V gene lookup returns CDR1 GTSNPN and CDR2 SVGIG (reference sequence). The CDR3, as DNA: TGTGCCTGGAACCCTGGGCAGGGTCAATCACCCCTCCACTTT. It yields the protein CAWNPGQGQSPLHF. The whole variable domain, filled in from reference TRBV30 and TRBJ1-6, reads SQTIHQWPATLVQPVGSPLSLECTVEGTSNPNLYWYRQAAGRGLQLLFYSVGIGQISSEVPQNLSASRPQDRQFILSSKKLLLSDSGFYLCAWNPGQGQSPLHFGNGTRLTVT.

The CDR3 nucleotides read TGTGCCAGTACCCGAGGGAGTGGTGGAACCGGGGAGCTGTTTTTT. This sequence encodes CASTRGSGGTGELFF. This chain connects TRBV19 to TRBJ2-2, with D maybe TRBD2 (5 bases). The germline CDR1 and CDR2 sequences are LNHDA and SQIVND (reference sequence). This CDR3 is built from 15 residues. V lost 7 bases to trimming and J lost 5 bases, with 17 bases between them.

The table lists this clone with many counts. V gene TRBV6-6 combines with J gene TRBJ2-2, with 11 bases that match TRBD1. The CDR3 covers 16 residues. In germline, CDR1 is MNHNY, CDR2 SVGAGI (reference sequence). V lost 6 bases and J lost 4; bases outside the gene matches: 7. The CDR3 DNA reads TGTGCCAGCAGCCCTTCCGGGACAGGGGGCACCGGGGAGCTGTTTTTT. Protein sequence: CASSPSGTGGTGELFF.

The chain uses TRBV5-8 and TRBJ2-5; 7 positions match TRBD1. Germline V gene sequence: CDR1 SGHTS, CDR2 YDEGEE. This CDR3 comprises 16 residues. Trimming removed 3 bases from V and 1 base from J; junction bases left unmatched: 9. The CDR3 here is CASSWGTGAIQETQYF. CDR3 coding DNA: TGTGCCAGCAGCTGGGGTACAGGGGCGATCCAAGAGACCCAGTACTTC.

The chain recombines TRBV29-1 with TRBJ2-3, with 16 bases identical to TRBD2. Per germline, CDR1 SQVTM and CDR2 ANQGSEA. The CDR3 covers 16 residues. Written as DNA, the CDR3 is TGCAGTACCTCCGGGACTAGCGGGAGGGCCCCAGATACGCAGTATTTT. As protein: CSTSGTSGRAPDTQYF.

In its sample, this clone was seen once. V and J are TRBV4-2 and TRBJ2-3; tentative D call: TRBD2 (5 bases). V lost 8 bases and J 1 base, leaving 16 bases between the germline ends. From germline, CDR1 is LGHNA and CDR2 YNFKEQ. CDR3 length equals 15 residues. CDR3 loop: CASSEMRVRTDTQYF. The CDR3 DNA reads TGTGCCAGCTCTGAAATGCGGGTGCGCACAGATACGCAGTATTTT.

CDR3 loop: CASTPGRELSEQYF. Written as DNA, the CDR3 is TGCGCCAGCACGCCCGGCAGGGAATTGTCCGAGCAGTACTTC. The rearrangement joins TRBV5-1 to TRBJ2-7; D perhaps matches TRBD1 (5 bases). Trimming cost V 6 bases and J 6 bases, with 19 bases left between them. Germline CDR1 is SGHRS and CDR2 is YFSETQ. This CDR3 contains 14 residues.

V usage is TRBV5-6 and J usage is TRBJ1-2, with 7 bases lining up with TRBD1. The V segment lost 7 bases and the J segment 4 bases; nucleotides outside the gene matches: 16. CDR3 length: 16 amino acids. Looked up from germline, CDR1 is SGHDT and CDR2 is YYEEEE. The CDR3 loop is CASDHSRRPGGYGYTF. In DNA form, the CDR3 reads TGTGCCAGCGACCACTCCCGACGTCCAGGGGGCTATGGCTACACCTTC.

This clone was counted between two and nine times. The V gene is TRBV29-1, the J gene TRBJ2-7; the match to TRBD2 covers 11 bases. Germline V gene lookup returns CDR1 SQVTM and CDR2 ANQGSEA. The CDR3 is 16 amino acids. V lost 0 bases, J lost 6 bases, and 10 bases stayed unmatched. Here the CDR3 reads CSVEDPLAGVEGEQYF. The CDR3 DNA is TGCAGCGTTGAAGACCCACTAGCGGGAGTGGAGGGCGAGCAGTACTTC.

On this clone: The sample carries other DNA sequences with the same CDR3. This chain connects TRBV7-2 to TRBJ2-5; maybe TRBD2 (7 bases). CDR1 is SGHTA, CDR2 FQGNSA, per germline. Trimming pared 5 bases from V and 2 bases from J, leaving 9 bases between. The CDR3 is 13 amino acids. The CDR3 region has the DNA TGTGCCAGCAGCCGGGGGGCGCAAGAGACCCAGTACTTC. This sequence encodes CASSRGAQETQYF.

This chain uses TRBV6-5 with TRBJ1-6, with D unclear. The CDR3 has 14 residues. Trimming removed 0 bases at V and 9 bases at J, with 9 bases between. Per germline, CDR1 MNHEY and CDR2 SVGAGI. The CDR3 loop reads CASSYSEDFSPLHF. The DNA of the CDR3 is TGTGCCAGCAGTTACTCTGAAGACTTTTCACCCCTCCACTTT.

This clone is a singleton in its sample. This sequence joins TRBV7-8 and TRBJ2-7; 8 bases fit TRBD2. In germline, CDR1 is SGHVS, CDR2 FQNEAQ. Trimming removed 1 base from V and 4 bases from J; junction bases left unmatched: 6. This CDR3 is 15 amino acids long. CDR3 residues: CASSLERAGAYEQYF. The CDR3 coding sequence is TGTGCCAGCAGCTTAGAGCGAGCGGGAGCGTACGAGCAGTACTTC.